The T cell receptor beta chain under discussion was sequenced for a study of Graves' ophthalmopathy and Graves' hyperthyroidism. Overall study findings and caveats: Most thyroid clonotypes expanded beyond 0.001 frequency were also found in blood.

This CDR3 contains 19 residues. Germline loops: CDR1 DFQATT, CDR2 SNEGSKA (reference sequence). The junction had 11 bases not matched to a gene; V was cut back by 0 bases and J by 2 bases. Aged 18 to 65, hyperthyroidism patients had new diagnoses of under 2 months' duration. This clonotype was observed a few times. The antigen is unknown. As the template, RNA transcripts were used to amplify TCR beta CDR3 regions. Following a first-round RT-PCR that used HTBI primers, a second-round multiplex PCR was carried out. TCRdb recomputed calls from the multiplex PCR reads with MiXCR, one row per CDR3 protein. The data hold more than 1,000,000 distinct CDR3 sequences, with roughly 35% observed a single time.

The clonotype originates from an adult man with Graves' hyperthyroidism. Sequences were obtained from peripheral blood or thyroid tissue (not recorded which). V gene TRBV20-1 combines with J gene TRBJ2-5, with 14 positions matching TRBD2. CDR3 loop: CSARDFGLAGGQRQETQYF. The CDR3 bases are TGCAGTGCTAGAGATTTCGGACTAGCGGGGGGCCAGAGACAAGAGACCCAGTACTTC.